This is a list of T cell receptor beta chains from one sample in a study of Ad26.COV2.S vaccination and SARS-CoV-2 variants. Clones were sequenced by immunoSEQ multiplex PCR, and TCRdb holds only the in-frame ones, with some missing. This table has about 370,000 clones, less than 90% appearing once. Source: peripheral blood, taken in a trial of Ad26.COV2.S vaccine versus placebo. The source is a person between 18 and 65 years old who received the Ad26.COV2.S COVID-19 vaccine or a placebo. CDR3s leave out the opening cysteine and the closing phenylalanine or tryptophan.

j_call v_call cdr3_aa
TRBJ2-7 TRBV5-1 ASSNTSVYEQY
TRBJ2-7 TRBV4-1 ASSQDSPWEQY
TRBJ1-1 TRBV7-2 ASSRPGTGAARQAF
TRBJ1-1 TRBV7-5 VRSFRRDPNTEAF
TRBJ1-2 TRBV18 ASSPTAAEENYGYT
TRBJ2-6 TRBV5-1 ASSLVPQGTGANVLT
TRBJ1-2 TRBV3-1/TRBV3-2 ASSQDLDTRT
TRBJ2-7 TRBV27 ASSLSASYEQY
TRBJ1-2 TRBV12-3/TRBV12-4 ASSPGVGGYT
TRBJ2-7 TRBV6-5 ASSYGAGGSYEQY
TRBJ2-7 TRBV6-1 ASSDRTGGSYEQY
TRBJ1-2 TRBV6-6 ASSYSGGLRDGYT
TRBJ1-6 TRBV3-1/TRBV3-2 ASREDRRNSPLH
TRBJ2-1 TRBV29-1 SDRDIYSYNEQF
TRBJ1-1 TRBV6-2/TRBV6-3 ASSYPHEGSEAF
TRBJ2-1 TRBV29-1 SVEELVDEQF
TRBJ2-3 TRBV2 ASSDPTSGGFTDTQY
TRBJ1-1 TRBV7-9 ASSWGINTEAF
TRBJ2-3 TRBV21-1 ASRPRTEPTDTQY
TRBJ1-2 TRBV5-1 ASSPEGDYYGYT
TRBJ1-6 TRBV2 ASTRGAYNSPLH
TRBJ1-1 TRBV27 ASSPTGWNTEAF
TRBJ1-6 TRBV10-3 AIGGQINSPLH
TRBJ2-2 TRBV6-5 ASSYVDRNAGELF
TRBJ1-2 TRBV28 ASSLAQLYGYT
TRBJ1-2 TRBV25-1 ASSEPAANGYT
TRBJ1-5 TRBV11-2 ASSPAGLNQPQH
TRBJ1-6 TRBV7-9 ASSFPGPLH
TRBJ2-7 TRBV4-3 ASSLPGGRQY
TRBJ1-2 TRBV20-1 SALTPRSYT
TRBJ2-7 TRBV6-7 ASTIRLLFVRTSGGNHSYEQY
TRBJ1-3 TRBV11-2 ASRRLMSSGNTIY
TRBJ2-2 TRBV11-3 ASSPGTGGDNTGELF
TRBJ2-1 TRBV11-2 ASSLAPIEHNEQF
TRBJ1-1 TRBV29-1 SVARNTEAF
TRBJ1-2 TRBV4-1 ASRTPGTYGYT
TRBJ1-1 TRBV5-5 ASSSGGATEAF
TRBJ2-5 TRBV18 ASSPVGVVETQY
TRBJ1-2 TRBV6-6 ASRTGEGYGYT
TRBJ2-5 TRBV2 ASSSGQGWTQY
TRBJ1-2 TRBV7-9 ASSRFYGPGKYGYT
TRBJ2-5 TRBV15 ATRTAGLAAETQY
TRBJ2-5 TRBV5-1 ASSLFKQETQY
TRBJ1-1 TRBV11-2 ASSSGPWAF
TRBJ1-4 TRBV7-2 ASSLFREEEKLF
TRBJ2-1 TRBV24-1 ATSDSGGRNNEQF
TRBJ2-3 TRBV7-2 ASSPRTSGDTQY
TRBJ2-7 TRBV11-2 ASSYDRGWEQY
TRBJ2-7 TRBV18 ASSPKDRTYEQY
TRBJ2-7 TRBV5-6 ASSLPEDEQY
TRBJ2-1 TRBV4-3 ASGPGTGAPNEQF
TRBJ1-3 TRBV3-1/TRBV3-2 ASSLSQGTGNTIY
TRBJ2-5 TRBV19 ASSIMWDPRETQY